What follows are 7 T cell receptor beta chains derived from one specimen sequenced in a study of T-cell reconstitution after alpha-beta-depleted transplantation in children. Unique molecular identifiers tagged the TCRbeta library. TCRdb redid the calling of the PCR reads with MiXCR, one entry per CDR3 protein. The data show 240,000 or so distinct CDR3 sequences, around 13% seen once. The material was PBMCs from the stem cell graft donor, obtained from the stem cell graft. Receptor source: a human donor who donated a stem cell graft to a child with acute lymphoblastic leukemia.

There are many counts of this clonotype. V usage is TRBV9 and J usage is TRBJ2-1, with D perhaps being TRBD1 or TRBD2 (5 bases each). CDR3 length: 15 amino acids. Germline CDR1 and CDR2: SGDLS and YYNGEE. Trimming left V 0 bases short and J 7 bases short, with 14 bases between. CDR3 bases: TGTGCCAGCAGCGTAGTGCTTTCGGGGCAAAATGAGCAGTTCTTC. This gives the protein CASSVVLSGQNEQFF.

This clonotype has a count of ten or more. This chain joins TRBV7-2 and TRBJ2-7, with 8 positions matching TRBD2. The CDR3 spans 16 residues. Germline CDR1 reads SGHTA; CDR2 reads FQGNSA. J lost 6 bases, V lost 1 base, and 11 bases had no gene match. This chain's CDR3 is CASSLVVAGIMGEQYF. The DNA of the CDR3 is TGTGCCAGCAGCTTAGTTGTAGCGGGGATTATGGGCGAGCAGTACTTC.

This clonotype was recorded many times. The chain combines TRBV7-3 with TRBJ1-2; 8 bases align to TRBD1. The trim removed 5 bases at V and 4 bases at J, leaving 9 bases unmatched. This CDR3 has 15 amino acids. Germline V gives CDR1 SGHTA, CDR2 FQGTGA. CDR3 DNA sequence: TGTGCCAGCAGCCAACAGGGGGGGGTTGGCTATGGCTACACCTTC. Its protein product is CASSQQGGVGYGYTF.

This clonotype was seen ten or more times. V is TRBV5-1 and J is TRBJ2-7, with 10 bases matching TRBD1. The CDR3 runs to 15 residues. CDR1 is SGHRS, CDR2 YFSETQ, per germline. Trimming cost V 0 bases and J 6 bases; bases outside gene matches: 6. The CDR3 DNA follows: TGCGCCAGCAGCTTGGCGGGACAGGGGTTGTTCGAGCAGTACTTC. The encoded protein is CASSLAGQGLFEQYF.

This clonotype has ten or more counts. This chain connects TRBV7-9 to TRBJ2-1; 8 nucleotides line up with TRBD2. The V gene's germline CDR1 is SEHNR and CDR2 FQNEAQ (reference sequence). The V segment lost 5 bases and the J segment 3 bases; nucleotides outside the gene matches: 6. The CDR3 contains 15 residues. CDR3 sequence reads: CASSLPGGNYNEQFF. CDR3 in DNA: TGTGCCAGCAGCCTACCGGGGGGGAACTACAATGAGCAGTTCTTC. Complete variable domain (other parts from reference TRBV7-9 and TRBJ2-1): DTGVSQNPRHKITKRGQNVTFRCDPISEHNRLYWYRQTLGQGPEFLTYFQNEAQLEKSRLLSDRFSAERPKGSFSTLEIQRTEQGDSAMYLCASSLPGGNYNEQFFGPGTRLTVL.

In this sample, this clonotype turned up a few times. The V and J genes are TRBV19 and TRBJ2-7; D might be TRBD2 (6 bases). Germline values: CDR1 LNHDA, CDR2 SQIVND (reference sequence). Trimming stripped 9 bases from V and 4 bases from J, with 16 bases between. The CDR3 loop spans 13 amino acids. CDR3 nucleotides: TGTGCCAGCAGCGACAGACTAGGGTACGAGCAGTACTTC. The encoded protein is CASSDRLGYEQYF.

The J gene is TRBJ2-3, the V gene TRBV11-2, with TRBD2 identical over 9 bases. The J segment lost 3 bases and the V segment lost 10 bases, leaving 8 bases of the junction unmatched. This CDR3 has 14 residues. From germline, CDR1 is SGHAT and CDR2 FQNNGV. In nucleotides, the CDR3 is TGTGCCATCACCCAGCGGGGGGTGACAGATACGCAGTATTTT. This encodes CAITQRGVTDTQYF. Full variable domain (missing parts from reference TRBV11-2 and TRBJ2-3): EAGVAQSPRYKIIEKRQSVAFWCNPISGHATLYWYQQILGQGPKLLIQFQNNGVVDDSQLPKDRFSAERLKGVDSTLKIQPAKLEDSAVYLCAITQRGVTDTQYFGPGTRLTVL.